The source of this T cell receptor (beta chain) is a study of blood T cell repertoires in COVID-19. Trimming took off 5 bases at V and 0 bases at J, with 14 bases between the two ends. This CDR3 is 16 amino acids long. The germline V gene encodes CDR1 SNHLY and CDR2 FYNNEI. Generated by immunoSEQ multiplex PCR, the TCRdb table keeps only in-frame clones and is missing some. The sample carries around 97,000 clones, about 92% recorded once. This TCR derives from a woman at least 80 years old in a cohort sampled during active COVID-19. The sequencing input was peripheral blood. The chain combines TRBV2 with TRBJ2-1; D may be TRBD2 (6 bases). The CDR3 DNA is TGTGCCAGCAGTAAATGGGATAGCGGCTCCTACAATGAGCAGTTCTTC. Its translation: CASSKWDSGSYNEQFF.